This TCR beta chain was observed in a study of blood T cells in healthy people across ages. With regard to this clonotype: The antigen remains undetermined.

Germline CDR1 and CDR2: MDHEN and SYDVKM. The CDR3 is 12 amino acids. The germline V and J ends were trimmed by 8 bases and 2 bases, with 8 bases remaining between them. It was with a sample-barcoded 5' primer and a J-beta primer mix that a second PCR of roughly 6 to 12 cycles was run. Every single cDNA molecule received a tag from a template-switch adaptor with 12 random nucleotides. TCRdb used MiXCR to reprocess the 5' RACE reads, holding one entry per CDR3 protein. Of under 950,000 distinct CDR3 sequences listed, roughly 20% are singletons. Points from the study as a whole: With age, beta diversity per million T cells declined roughly linearly, significantly by approximately 41.

Sequenced sample: blood. This TCR was recovered from a man aged 65 to 85 in good health. The chain is built from TRBV28 and TRBJ2-3; TRBD2 is a possible D gene (5 bases). The CDR3 spells CASYGNTDTQYF. CDR3 DNA: TGTGCCAGCTACGGGAACACAGATACGCAGTATTTT.